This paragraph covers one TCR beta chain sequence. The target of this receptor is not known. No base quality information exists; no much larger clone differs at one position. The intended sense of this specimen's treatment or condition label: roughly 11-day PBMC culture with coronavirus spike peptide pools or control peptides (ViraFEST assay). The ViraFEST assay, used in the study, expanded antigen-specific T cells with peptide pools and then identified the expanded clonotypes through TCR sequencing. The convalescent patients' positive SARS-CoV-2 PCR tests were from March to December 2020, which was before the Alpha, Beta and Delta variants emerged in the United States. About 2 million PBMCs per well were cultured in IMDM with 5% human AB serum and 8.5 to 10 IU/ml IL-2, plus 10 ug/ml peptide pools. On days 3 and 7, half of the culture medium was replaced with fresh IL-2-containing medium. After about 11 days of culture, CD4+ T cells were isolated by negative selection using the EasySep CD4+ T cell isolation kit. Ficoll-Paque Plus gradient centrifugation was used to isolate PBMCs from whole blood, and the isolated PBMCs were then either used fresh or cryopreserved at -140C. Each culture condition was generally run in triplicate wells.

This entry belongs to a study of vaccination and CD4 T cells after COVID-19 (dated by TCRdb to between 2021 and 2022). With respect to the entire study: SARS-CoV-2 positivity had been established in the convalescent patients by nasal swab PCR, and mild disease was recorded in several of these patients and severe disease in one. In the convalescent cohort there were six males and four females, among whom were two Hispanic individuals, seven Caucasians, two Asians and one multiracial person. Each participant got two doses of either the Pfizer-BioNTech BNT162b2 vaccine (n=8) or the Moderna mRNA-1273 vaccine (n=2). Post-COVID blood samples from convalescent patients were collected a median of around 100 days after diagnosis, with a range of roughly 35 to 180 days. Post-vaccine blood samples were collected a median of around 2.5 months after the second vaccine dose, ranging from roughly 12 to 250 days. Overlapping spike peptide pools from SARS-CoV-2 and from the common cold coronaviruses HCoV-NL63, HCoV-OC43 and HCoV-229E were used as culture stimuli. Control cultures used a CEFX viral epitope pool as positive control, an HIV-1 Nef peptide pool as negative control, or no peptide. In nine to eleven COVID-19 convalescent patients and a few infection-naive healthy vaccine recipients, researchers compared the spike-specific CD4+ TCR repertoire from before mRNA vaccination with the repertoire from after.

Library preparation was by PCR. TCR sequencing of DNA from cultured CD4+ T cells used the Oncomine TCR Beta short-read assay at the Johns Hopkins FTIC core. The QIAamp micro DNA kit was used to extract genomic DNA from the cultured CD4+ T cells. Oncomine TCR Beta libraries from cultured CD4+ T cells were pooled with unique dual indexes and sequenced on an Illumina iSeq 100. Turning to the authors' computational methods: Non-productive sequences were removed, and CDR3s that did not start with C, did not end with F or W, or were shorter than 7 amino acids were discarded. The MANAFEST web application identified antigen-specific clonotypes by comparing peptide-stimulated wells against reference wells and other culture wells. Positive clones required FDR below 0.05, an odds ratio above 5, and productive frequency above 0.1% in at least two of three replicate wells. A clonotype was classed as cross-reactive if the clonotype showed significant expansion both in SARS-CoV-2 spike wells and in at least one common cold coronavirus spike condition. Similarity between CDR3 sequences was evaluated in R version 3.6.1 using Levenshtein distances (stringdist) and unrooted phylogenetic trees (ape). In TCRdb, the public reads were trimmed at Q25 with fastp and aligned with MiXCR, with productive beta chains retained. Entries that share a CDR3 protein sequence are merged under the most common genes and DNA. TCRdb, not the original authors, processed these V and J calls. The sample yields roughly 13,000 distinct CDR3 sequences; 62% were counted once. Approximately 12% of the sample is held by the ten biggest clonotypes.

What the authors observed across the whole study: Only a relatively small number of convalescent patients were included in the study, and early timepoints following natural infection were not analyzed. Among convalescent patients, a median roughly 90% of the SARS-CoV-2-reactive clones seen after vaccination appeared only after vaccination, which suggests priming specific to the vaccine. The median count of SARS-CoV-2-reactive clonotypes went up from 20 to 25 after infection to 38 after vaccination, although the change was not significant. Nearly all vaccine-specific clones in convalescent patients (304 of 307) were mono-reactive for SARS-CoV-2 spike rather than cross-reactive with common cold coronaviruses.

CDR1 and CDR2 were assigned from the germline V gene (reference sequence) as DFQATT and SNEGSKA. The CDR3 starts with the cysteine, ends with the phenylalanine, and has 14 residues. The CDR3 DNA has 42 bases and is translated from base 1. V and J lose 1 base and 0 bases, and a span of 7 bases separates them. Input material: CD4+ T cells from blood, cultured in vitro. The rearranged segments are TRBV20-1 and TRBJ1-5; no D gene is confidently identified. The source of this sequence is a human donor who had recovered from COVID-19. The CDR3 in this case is CSARGVNSNQPQHF. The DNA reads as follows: TGCAGTGCTAGAGGGGTAAATAGCAATCAGCCCCAGCATTTT.